The sequence of this T cell receptor beta chain was determined in a study of post-analysis software for immune sequencing data. Study-level results: A handful of TRBV segments were significantly more frequent in patients than in controls. TRBV5-6, TRBV5-1 and TRBV20-1 were among these segments.

This clonotype was observed a few times. Its antigen is currently unknown. V was clipped by 4 bases and J by 2 bases, with 14 bases between them. Germline V CDR1 and CDR2: MNHEY, SVGAGI. This CDR3 has 15 residues. Unique molecular identifiers featured in each of the TCR beta cDNA libraries. T cells, roughly 0.9 to 11 million of them, yielded about 500,000 cDNA molecules. TCRdb reprocessed the PCR reads with MiXCR, giving one entry per CDR3 protein. The sample shows about 430,000 distinct CDR3 sequences, 30% to 40% of them seen only once. This chain connects TRBV6-5 to TRBJ2-5; D remains unclear. This receptor was taken from a girl aged 2-9 years with multiple sclerosis. Sequencing was performed on blood. DNA for the CDR3: TGTGCCAGCAGTTTTACACCGGGTTCACAAGAGACCCAGTACTTC. Its protein is CASSFTPGSQETQYF.